The clone carrying this T cell receptor (beta chain) was found a few times. How the authors handled the data: Amplifying reference gene primers gave estimates of nucleated cell counts. The table came from immunoSEQ multiplex PCR; TCRdb's copy has only in-frame clones and leaves some out. From that table come the V and J calls and clone size; the DNA was used to work out D and trimming. The sample lists more than 150,000 clones, roughly four fifths occurring once. These data are taken from a study of blood T cell repertoires in COVID-19. Looking at the study overall: Collection of acute and convalescent COVID-19 samples took place in the United States, Italy and Spain.

The CDR3 spans 11 residues. The ends were cut back, 5 bases at V and 7 bases at J, with 11 bases in the middle. Germline V CDR1 and CDR2: SQVTM, ANQGSEA. The gene calls are TRBV29-1 and TRBJ1-2; no clear D. The sequenced sample consisted of peripheral blood. The clonotype was recovered from an elderly woman with COVID-19, enrolled during active disease. The CDR3 is CSVPWRAGYTF. Written as DNA, the CDR3 is TGCAGCGTTCCATGGAGGGCTGGCTACACCTTC.